Sequencing of this T cell receptor beta chain was carried out in a study of breast tumors, draining lymph nodes, adjacent tissues. This clonotype was detected many times. The lymph nodes were axillary draining lymph nodes from breast cancer patients. A single record per CDR3 protein comes from TCRdb applying MiXCR to the multiplex PCR reads. The sample has under 250,000 distinct CDR3 sequences; about 30% are singletons. Deletions cut 7 bases from V and 9 bases from J, with 13 bases between. This CDR3 spans 12 amino acids. CDR1 is LNHDA and CDR2 is SQIVND in the germline V gene (reference sequence). The clonotype was recovered from a female donor with breast cancer. Some clones in this sample may be carry-over from other donors' samples. The chain couples TRBV19 to TRBJ1-5; D is undetermined. Input material: axillary lymph node tissue. CDR3 coding DNA: TGTGCCAGTACCCCCCGGCGGGGGCCCCAGCATTTT. This codes for CASTPRRGPQHF.